The present T cell receptor (beta chain) was sequenced within a study of breast tumors, draining lymph nodes, adjacent tissues. Axillary draining lymph nodes of breast cancer patients supplied the node samples. CDR1 is SGDLS and CDR2 is YYNGEE in the germline V gene. CDR3 length: 16 amino acids. Trimming removed 0 bases at V and 4 bases at J, with 17 bases between. This clonotype has a count of ten or more. The antigen is not known. TCRdb re-called the multiplex PCR reads with MiXCR, one entry per CDR3 protein. Here the sample spans some 130,000 distinct CDR3 sequences, about 20% being singletons. Whole-study results and caveats: Tumors had less TCR diversity than lymph nodes, more than nontumor tissue. Luminal-like breast cancer showed significantly higher tumor–nontumor repertoire similarity than basal-like. Findings are consistent with lymph node origin and intratumoral expansion of most tumor T cells. Tumor T cell lymph node origin was a supported hypothesis, not proven.

The source material was axillary lymph node tissue. The V call is TRBV9, the J call TRBJ2-7; D could derive from TRBD1 or TRBD2 (6 bases each). The receptor comes from a female donor with breast cancer. Some clones in this sample may be carry-over from other donors' samples. Here the CDR3 reads CASSVGGAGPMYEQYF. The CDR3 region has the DNA TGTGCCAGCAGCGTAGGGGGGGCAGGGCCCATGTACGAGCAGTACTTC.